The source of this TCR beta chain is a study of blood T cell repertoires in COVID-19. How the authors handled the data: Estimates of nucleated cell counts were drawn from the amplification of reference gene primers. TCRdb keeps only in-frame clones here, not all; method: immunoSEQ multiplex PCR. V and J calls and clone size come straight from that table; D and trimming were deduced from the DNA. The sample shows 180,000 or so clones, approximately 80% of them seen only once. V was trimmed by 5 bases and J by 3 bases, leaving 10 bases between them. The CDR3 loop spans 13 amino acids. CDR1 is SGHNT, CDR2 YENEEA, per germline.

Sequencing was carried out using peripheral blood. The chain employs TRBV11-3 and TRBJ1-1; D is undetermined. The clonotype comes from a woman aged 50 to 60 with active or convalescent COVID-19. The CDR3 here is CASSLSRDTEAFF. CDR3 coding DNA: TGTGCCAGCAGCCTGTCCCGGGACACTGAAGCTTTCTTT.